This T cell receptor (beta chain) was sequenced in a study of beta chain features in type 1 diabetes. Whole-study findings and limits: Type 1 diabetes patients showed fewer insertions and more deletions at VDJ junctions. Shorter templates might be favored by PCR, and equally so in patients and in controls.

Germline V gene data show CDR1 as SGDLS and CDR2 as YYNGEE. V lost 0 bases and J lost 7; bases outside the gene matches: 7. The CDR3 is 16 amino acids. About this clone: Antigen unknown.

Using CD45RO/CCR7/CD25/CD127/CD95/CD27, CD4+ naive, central memory, regulatory and stem cell-like memory cells were sorted. The authors obtained over 95% purity in all sorted populations. Expressed TCRB transcripts were sequenced, since all the RNA that had been isolated was reverse transcribed. Repertoires were generated with immunoSEQ multiplex PCR, while TCRdb's copy carries only in-frame clones and drops some. Among just over 600,000 clones listed, roughly a sixth were seen once. The chain combines TRBV9 with TRBJ2-5, with TRBD2 identical over 12 bases. The source material was naive CD4+ T cells from blood. The clonotype comes from a man aged 18 to 29 in good health. CDR3 protein: CASSVETSGGSVTQYF. In DNA form, the CDR3 reads TGTGCCAGCAGCGTAGAGACTAGCGGGGGCAGCGTGACCCAGTACTTC.